The 2 T cell receptor beta chains below come from one sample, sequenced in a study of T cell responses to AZD1222 COVID-19 vaccine. Libraries were prepared by immunoSEQ multiplex PCR; TCRdb keeps only in-frame clonotypes and omits some of them. The data hold roughly 130,000 clones, with 90% to 95% observed a single time. This material consisted of peripheral blood, taken on day 0 of AZD1222 vaccination. Receptors originate from an adult in good health.

The chain uses TRBV11-3 and TRBJ2-1; perhaps TRBD1 as D (5 bases). The germline CDR1 and CDR2 sequences are SGHNT and YENEEA. The germline V and J ends were trimmed by 4 bases and 3 bases, with 13 bases remaining between them. CDR3 length equals 15 residues. CDR3 sequence reads: CASSSGQGIYNEQFF. The CDR3, as DNA: TGTGCCAGCAGCTCTGGCCAGGGTATCTACAATGAGCAGTTCTTC.

This rearrangement joins TRBV5-1 to TRBJ1-2; TRBD1 matches at 7 bases. The length of the CDR3 is 14 residues. Looked up from germline, CDR1 is SGHRS and CDR2 is YFSETQ. Trimming cost V 4 bases and J 4 bases; bases outside gene matches: 7. As DNA, the CDR3 is TGCGCCAGCAGCCTCCAGGGGGGGGGCTATGGCTACACCTTC. Protein product: CASSLQGGGYGYTF.